The 10 T cell receptor beta chains given below trace back to one sample, sequenced in a study of T cell repertoires in cytomegalovirus infection. TCRdb reprocessed the reads with MiXCR, giving one entry per CDR3 protein. The top ten clones hold over 45% of a sample with a few hundred thousand distinct CDR3 sequences, about 39% of them seen once. These receptors have no identified antigens. Material: cultured PBMCs, obtained from culture after CMV antigen stimulation. These receptors all stem from a human donor in good health (CMV status not recorded). Some clones in this sample may be carry-over from other donors' samples.

As concerns this clonotype: A much larger clone differs from this one at a single base, so this may be a read error. V usage is TRBV7-2 and J usage is TRBJ2-2; TRBD2 matches 14 bases. The ends lost 9 bases at V and 6 bases at J; junction bases unmatched: 21. The CDR3 has 20 amino acids. Germline lookup yields CDR1 SGHTA and CDR2 FQGNSA. CDR3 loop: CARSPHRIPGLAGEAGELFF. In nucleotides, the CDR3 is TGTGCCAGAAGCCCTCACCGAATTCCGGGACTAGCGGGGGAGGCCGGGGAGCTGTTTTTT.

The chain uses TRBV11-2 and TRBJ1-6; D is uncertain. Germline lookup yields CDR1 SGHAT and CDR2 FQNNGV. The CDR3 runs 15 residues. V gave up 1 base and J gave up 4 bases, with 8 bases separating them. Written as DNA, the CDR3 is TGTGCCAGCAGCTTAGTCGTCCAGTATAATTCACCCCTCCACTTT. Translated, it gives CASSLVVQYNSPLHF.

The rearrangement joins TRBV2 to TRBJ1-4, with a tentative D call TRBD1 (6 bases). This CDR3 contains 15 residues. V was trimmed by 6 bases and J by 2 bases, leaving 13 bases between them. Germline V gives CDR1 SNHLY, CDR2 FYNNEI. The CDR3 region has the DNA TGTGCCAGCAGCCCGGACAGAGATACTAATGAAAAACTGTTTTTT. As protein: CASSPDRDTNEKLFF.

This clonotype was counted a few times. The chain joins TRBV10-3 to TRBJ2-3, with D tentatively TRBD2 (5 bases). V lost 1 base, J lost 0 bases, and 8 bases lay in between. The CDR3 length is 15 residues. Germline CDR1 and CDR2: ENHRY and SYGVKD. The CDR3 nucleotides read TGTGCCATCAGTGAGTTCCGGACTAGCACAGATACGCAGTATTTT. This encodes CAISEFRTSTDTQYF.

This clonotype has only a few counts. This chain joins TRBV3-1 and TRBJ1-1, with 7 bases identical to TRBD1. The V segment lost 2 bases and the J segment 11 bases; nucleotides outside the gene matches: 8. Germline CDR1 LGHDT, CDR2 YNNKEL (reference sequence). This CDR3 region has 13 residues. The CDR3 DNA follows: TGTGCCAGCAGCCAATCGGACAGGCACGTGGCTTTCTTT. Protein sequence: CASSQSDRHVAFF.

The chain combines TRBV28 with TRBJ1-6, with a tentative D call TRBD1 (6 bases). Per the germline V gene, CDR1 is MDHEN and CDR2 is SYDVKM. V lost 6 bases to trimming and J lost 7 bases, with 16 bases between them. The CDR3 loop spans 15 amino acids. The CDR3, as DNA: TGTGCCAGCAGCACCCCGGACAGCTCGAATTCACCCCTCCACTTT. Translation: CASSTPDSSNSPLHF. The entire variable domain, with the rest obtained from reference TRBV28 and TRBJ1-6, is as follows: DVKVTQSSRYLVKRTGEKVFLECVQDMDHENMFWYRQDPGLGLRLIYFSYDVKMKEKGDIPEGYSVSREKKERFSLILESASTNQTSMYLCASSTPDSSNSPLHFGNGTRLTVT.

The chain combines TRBV6-5 with TRBJ1-5; 9 bases agree with TRBD1. V was pared by 7 bases and J by 7 bases, with 14 bases of the junction left unmatched. The CDR3 has 16 amino acids. Germline V lookup: CDR1 MNHEY, CDR2 SVGAGI. Written as DNA, the CDR3 is TGTGCCAGCATGCCGTGGGGACAGGGTCTTGGGCAGCCCCAGCATTTT. Translating gives CASMPWGQGLGQPQHF.

A few counts support this clonotype. The chain uses TRBV28 and TRBJ2-3; the D gene is possibly TRBD1 (6 bases). The CDR3 has 13 residues. V dropped 1 base and J dropped 6 bases, with 8 bases sitting between them. Germline assignment: CDR1 MDHEN and CDR2 SYDVKM. CDR3 amino acids: CASSLSDRDTQYF. CDR3 in DNA: TGTGCCAGCAGTTTATCCGACAGGGATACGCAGTATTTT.

This rearrangement joins TRBV11-2 to TRBJ2-6; D gene uncertain. With 5 bases removed from V and 2 bases from J, the gap between germline ends came to 10 bases. The V gene's germline CDR1 is SGHAT and CDR2 FQNNGV. This CDR3 has 15 residues. The CDR3 here is CASSPSGTGANVLTF. DNA for the CDR3: TGTGCCAGCAGCCCGAGTGGGACTGGGGCCAACGTCCTGACTTTC.

This clonotype was picked up a small number of times. This sequence joins TRBV6-2 or TRBV6-3 and TRBJ2-7, with 9 bases fitting TRBD2. Germline trimming cut 5 bases from V and 6 bases from J; bases unmatched to any gene: 8. The CDR3 is made up of 14 amino acids. Germline CDR1 reads MNHEY; CDR2 reads SVGEGT. The CDR3 region is CASSPSSGRLEQYF. CDR3 bases: TGTGCCAGCAGTCCGAGTAGCGGGAGACTCGAGCAGTACTTC.